This T cell receptor (beta chain) derives from a study of early T cells in non-severe SARS-CoV-2 infection. A single record per CDR3 protein comes from TCRdb applying MiXCR to the 5' RACE reads. The sample has approximately 31,000 distinct CDR3 sequences, 5.7% seen once; the top ten hold approximately 6.1%. This clonotype showed up many times. This TCR was recovered from an adult who was a healthcare worker with PCR-confirmed SARS-CoV-2 infection or an uninfected control (not recorded which). Sequenced input: whole blood.

The CDR3 sequence: CASSLAGVGGGNTIYF. The CDR3 nucleotides are TGCGCCAGCAGCTTGGCGGGGGTAGGAGGCGGAAACACCATATATTTT. V gene TRBV5-1 combines with J gene TRBJ1-3; D may be TRBD1 (5 bases). V lost 0 bases and J lost 4, with 14 bases in between. This CDR3 is 16 amino acids long. CDR1 SGHRS and CDR2 YFSETQ come from the germline V gene.